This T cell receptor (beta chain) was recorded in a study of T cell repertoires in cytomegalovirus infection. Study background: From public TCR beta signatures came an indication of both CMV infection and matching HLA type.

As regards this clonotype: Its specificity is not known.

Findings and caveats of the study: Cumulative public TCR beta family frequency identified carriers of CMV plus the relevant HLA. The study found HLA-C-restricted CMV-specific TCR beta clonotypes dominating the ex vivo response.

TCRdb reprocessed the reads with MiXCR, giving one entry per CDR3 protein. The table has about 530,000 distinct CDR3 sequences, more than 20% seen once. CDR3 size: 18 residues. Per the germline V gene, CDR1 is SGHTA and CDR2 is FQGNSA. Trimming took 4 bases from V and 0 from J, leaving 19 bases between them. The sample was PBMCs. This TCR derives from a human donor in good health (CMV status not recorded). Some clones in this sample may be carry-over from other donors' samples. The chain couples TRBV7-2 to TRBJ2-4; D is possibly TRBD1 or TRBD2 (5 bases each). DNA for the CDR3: TGTGCCAGCAGCTCCCCTAATGAGGGGTCCCTAGCCAAAAACATTCAGTACTTC. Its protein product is CASSSPNEGSLAKNIQYF.